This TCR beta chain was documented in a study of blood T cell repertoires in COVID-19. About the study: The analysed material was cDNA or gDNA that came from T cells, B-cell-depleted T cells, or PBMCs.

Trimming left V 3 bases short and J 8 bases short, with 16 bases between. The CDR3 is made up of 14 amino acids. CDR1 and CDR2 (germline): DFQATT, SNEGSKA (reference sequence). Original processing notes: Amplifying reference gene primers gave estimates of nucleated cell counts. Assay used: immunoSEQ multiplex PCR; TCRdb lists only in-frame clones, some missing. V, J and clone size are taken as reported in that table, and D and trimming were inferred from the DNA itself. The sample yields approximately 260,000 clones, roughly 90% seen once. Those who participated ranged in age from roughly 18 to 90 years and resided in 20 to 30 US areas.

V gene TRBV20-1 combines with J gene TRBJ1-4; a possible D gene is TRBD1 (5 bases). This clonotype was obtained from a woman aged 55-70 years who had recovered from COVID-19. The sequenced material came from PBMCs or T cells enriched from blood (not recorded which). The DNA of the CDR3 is TGCAGTGCTAGTTTAGGGGAGGGAGAGGAAAAACTGTTTTTT. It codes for CSASLGEGEEKLFF.